This T cell receptor (beta chain) appears in the sequencing data of a study of CD8+CD57+ T cells in acquired aplastic anemia. The patients chosen for sequencing had shown expansion of CD8+CD57+ cells (detected by flow cytometry). General study results and limits: Patients and controls were not found to differ significantly in CD8+ Simpson's diversity.

CDR3 length: 17 residues. The germline gives CDR1 SGHAT, CDR2 FQDESV (reference sequence). The V end lost 3 bases, the J end lost 4 bases, and 21 bases lay between the germline ends. This clonotype occurred many times. Its antigen is not known. Profiling of TCR beta VDJ combinations and CDR3 sequences used genomic DNA as template. In TCRdb, the reads were re-called with MiXCR into one record per CDR3 protein. The sample has over 150,000 distinct CDR3 sequences, around 50% seen once. The source material was sorted CD4+, CD8+, or CD8+CD57+ T cells (not recorded which) from PBMCs. This TCR came from a human donor with aplastic anemia. The chain employs TRBV11-1 and TRBJ1-1; D is undetermined. CDR3 in amino acids: CASSFSPHRRSSTEAFF. The CDR3 nucleotides are TGTGCCAGCAGCTTCTCACCCCACCGACGGTCAAGCACTGAAGCTTTCTTT.